The rows below give T cell receptor beta chains drawn from one sample of a study of PD-1 blockade in classical Hodgkin lymphoma. Some clones are missing from TCRdb's copy, which holds only in-frame ones; the method was immunoSEQ multiplex PCR. This sample carries tens of thousands of clones, 88% of them seen once, and the ten largest clones take about a tenth. This material consisted of peripheral blood mononuclear cells (PBMCs), taken at baseline. These receptors all come from a human donor with classical Hodgkin lymphoma. The conserved cysteine and the conserved F or W are not part of the CDR3 here. The D gene is left open where the match is weak.

CDR3,length,D,V
ASSRTGAGNTEAF,13,TRBD1,TRBV6-4
ASSQGTGGAVYEQY,14,TRBD1,TRBV4-2
ASSLKIARRNEKLF,14,NA,TRBV4-1
ASSPILGQGMGYGYT,15,TRBD1,TRBV5-1
ASSPNNRANYGYT,13,NA,TRBV27
ASRLADEQY,9,TRBD2,TRBV2
ASSFEWSYNEQF,12,NA,TRBV28
ASSLRQRADTQY,12,NA,TRBV9
ASSPGTSGGQETQY,14,TRBD2,TRBV5-4
ASSPGNSWPYEQY,13,NA,TRBV7-2
ASSLGRSSGSWTDTQY,16,TRBD2,TRBV5-1
ATAQNRDRNTGELF,14,TRBD1,TRBV14
ASSQEPGSYEQY,12,NA,TRBV4-3
ASRQGFRTEAF,11,NA,TRBV10-1
ASSIHVLYGYT,11,NA,TRBV5-4
ASSPLTEAF,9,NA,TRBV28
ASSHIQGVSTEAF,13,TRBD1,TRBV4-2
ASSLREPTDTDTQY,14,NA,TRBV5-1
ASSPTEGPYEQY,12,NA,TRBV4-2
ASSQDRLAGEF,11,TRBD2,TRBV4-1
ASSLAPKNTEAF,12,NA,TRBV5-1
ASREDSSNQPQH,12,NA,TRBV2
ASSLVQGIETQY,12,TRBD1,TRBV11-2
ASSLTDRVLAGANVLT,16,TRBD1,TRBV7-2
ATNRGGDTQY,10,TRBD1,TRBV15
ASSPGVAANTGELF,14,NA,TRBV28
ASSLFPSSYEQY,12,NA,TRBV27
ASSPFSGEQF,10,NA,TRBV7-8
ASSTGTGVLNTEAF,14,TRBD1,TRBV5-1
ASSETRTGGGTDTQY,15,NA,TRBV2
ASSHGLRSNQPQH,13,NA,TRBV28
ASSTDSISTEAF,12,NA,TRBV19
ASRPDRAGGGEQY,13,TRBD2,TRBV6-5
ASSGLAGAISTDTQY,15,TRBD2,TRBV6-1
ASSFRGPRGGYGNEKLF,17,NA,TRBV27
SVRQGESQY,9,TRBD1,TRBV29-1
ASTKTQGGREGYT,13,TRBD1,TRBV6-6
ASSLAGGGWNDEQF,14,NA,TRBV5-6
SVEGRDGNEQF,11,NA,TRBV29-1
ASSLHFNYGYT,11,NA,TRBV5-1
ASSSDRGNTIY,11,TRBD1,TRBV18
ASSPWVQGGYEQY,13,NA,TRBV7-6
ASSPPLGSGGYNEQF,15,TRBD2,TRBV5-4
ASSRGDEQF,9,NA,TRBV27
ASSHRVGEQY,10,NA,TRBV6-6
ASSLASRVGTGELF,14,NA,TRBV7-2
ASSPPGLARSYEQY,14,TRBD2,TRBV18
ASSSDRGNEQF,11,TRBD1,TRBV11-2
ASRLGQTVTDTQY,13,NA,TRBV12-2
ATADRNTDTQY,11,NA,TRBV28
ASSVGTDTQY,10,NA,TRBV9
ASSENVGRSNQPQH,14,NA,TRBV6-1
ASSPWGSHSYEQY,13,NA,TRBV9
ASNPTGSSNQPQH,13,TRBD1,TRBV6-1
ASLTPYRDRFNYGYT,15,TRBD1,TRBV28